This T cell receptor (beta chain) came from a study of shared clonotypes between healthy human individuals. General study results and limits: What rarefaction showed was incomplete sorted-subset sequencing despite large depth. Compared with memory subsets, naive subsets generally had larger estimated richness. The represented genetic and exposure-history diversity was limited by the small number of donors.

Only CD45RO-negative cells positively selected for CCR7 counted as naive CD8 cells, so terminally differentiated effector memory CD45RA+ cells were excluded. Using immunoSEQ multiplex PCR, the repertoire was profiled, and TCRdb retains in-frame clones only, with some absent. The sample lists nearly 600,000 clones; nearly 97% were seen once. Germline loops: CDR1 SGHDN, CDR2 FVKESK. The CDR3 is made up of 15 amino acids. The V and J ends lost 4 bases and 1 base respectively, with 14 bases between them. This clone was seen a single time. The antigen is unknown. The rearrangement uses TRBV14 and TRBJ2-7, with a possible D match to TRBD1 (7 bases). The sequenced sample was naive CD8+ T cells sorted from blood. The sequence derives from a woman aged 25-40 years in good health. CDR3 residues: CASSLRRGQSYEQYF. CDR3 DNA sequence: TGTGCCAGCAGCCTCCGGAGGGGGCAGTCCTACGAGCAGTACTTC.